Below, 9 T cell receptor beta chains from the same sample are listed, as sequenced in a study of T-cell reconstitution after alpha-beta-depleted transplantation in children. TCRbeta library construction was performed incorporating unique molecular identifiers. Via MiXCR, TCRdb re-called the PCR reads, giving one row per CDR3 protein. Here the sample spans hundreds of thousands of distinct CDR3 sequences, under 30% being singletons. This sample comprised PBMCs, mostly from graft donor cells, obtained 360 days after TCRalphabeta/CD19-depleted stem cell transplant. The receptors were gathered from a boy in the first two years of life who had a stem cell transplant for acute myeloid leukemia, so the T cells may come from the graft donor.

This clonotype has a handful of counts. The rearrangement links TRBV20-1 to TRBJ2-4; the D gene is possibly TRBD1 (5 bases). CDR3 length: 16 residues. Germline V gene sequence: CDR1 DFQATT, CDR2 SNEGSKA (reference sequence). Trimming took off 1 base at V and 0 bases at J, with 13 bases between the two ends. The CDR3 loop is CSARVSRAKAKNIQYF. The CDR3 DNA follows: TGCAGTGCTAGAGTTAGCAGGGCTAAAGCCAAAAACATTCAGTACTTC.

The J gene is TRBJ2-5, the V gene TRBV4-3, with 9 nucleotides matching TRBD2. With 0 bases clipped from V and 1 base from J, the junction kept 6 bases outside the gene matches. The CDR3 has 17 amino acids. CDR1 is LGHNA, CDR2 YSLEER, per germline. The DNA for the CDR3 is TGCGCCAGCAGCCAAGATCAACTAGCGGGTCTCCAAGAGACCCAGTACTTC. This codes for CASSQDQLAGLQETQYF.

This clonotype was picked up a small number of times. This chain connects TRBV20-1 to TRBJ2-3; the D is unclear. The CDR3 loop spans 16 amino acids. The germline V gene has CDR1 DFQATT and CDR2 SNEGSKA (reference sequence). Trimming pared 4 bases from V and 2 bases from J, leaving 19 bases between. The CDR3: CSATSRPDGSTDTQYF. The CDR3 coding sequence is TGCAGTGCTACCTCCCGCCCGGACGGATCCACAGATACGCAGTATTTT.

The chain has TRBV10-3 and TRBJ2-1; possible D gene TRBD1, 5 bases. Germline V lookup: CDR1 ENHRY, CDR2 SYGVKD. This CDR3 region has 15 residues. V gave up 3 bases and J gave up 2 bases, with 11 bases separating them. The CDR3 here is CAISEQESPYNEQFF. CDR3 nucleotides: TGTGCCATCAGTGAACAGGAATCTCCCTACAATGAGCAGTTCTTC.

This clonotype showed up just a few times. The chain combines TRBV7-6 with TRBJ2-2; TRBD1 might be the D (6 bases). V was clipped by 5 bases and J by 4 bases, with 17 bases between them. The CDR3 consists of 16 residues. The V gene's germline CDR1 is SGHVS and CDR2 FNYEAQ. CDR3 region: CASSLGQIRATGELFF. DNA of the CDR3: TGTGCCAGCAGCCTCGGACAGATTAGAGCCACCGGGGAGCTGTTTTTT.

This chain uses TRBV20-1 with TRBJ2-7; unclear D gene. With 4 bases removed from V and 3 bases from J, the gap between germline ends came to 7 bases. The germline V gene encodes CDR1 DFQATT and CDR2 SNEGSKA (reference sequence). CDR3 size: 11 residues. The CDR3: CSAKDLYEQYV. CDR3 nucleotide sequence: TGCAGTGCTAAGGATCTCTACGAGCAGTACGTC.

This clonotype has only a few counts. The chain recombines TRBV29-1 with TRBJ2-5, with D perhaps given as TRBD1 or TRBD2 (5 bases each). The germline gives CDR1 SQVTM, CDR2 ANQGSEA. The CDR3 runs 12 residues. Trimming shortened V by 7 bases and J by 11 bases, and 20 bases separated the two germline ends. The CDR3 nucleotides read TGCAGCGCCGTGGGTGAGGGGCCGGGACAGTACTTC. This codes for CSAVGEGPGQYF.

This clonotype turned up a few times. The chain has TRBV28 and TRBJ1-6, with D possibly TRBD1 on 6 matching bases. The germline CDR1 and CDR2 sequences are MDHEN and SYDVKM. The CDR3 covers 13 residues. V lost 6 bases and J lost 10, with 13 bases in between. In nucleotides, the CDR3 is TGTGCCAGCAGAGGAGGGGGTATCTCACCCCTCCACTTT. It is translated as CASRGGGISPLHF.

This clonotype was observed at least ten times. The rearrangement joins TRBV6-2 or TRBV6-3 to TRBJ2-7; maybe TRBD1 (5 bases). V was clipped by 1 base and J by 3 bases, with 7 bases between them. The germline CDR1 and CDR2 sequences are MNHEY and SVGEGT. The CDR3 covers 13 residues. CDR3 coding DNA: TGTGCCAGCAGTTACTACGACAGCTACGAGCAGTACTTC. It codes for CASSYYDSYEQYF.